This record concerns one T cell receptor beta chain sequence. The study drew participants aged about 18 to 89 years from approximately 23 US areas. Categorization into cohorts depended on clinical history that participants reported. The data are from a study of blood T cell repertoires in COVID-19. On the study more broadly: PBMCs, B-cell-depleted T cells, or T cells provided the cDNA or gDNA that made up the material.

Trimming took off 4 bases at V and 1 base at J, with 11 bases between the two ends. Germline values: CDR1 SGHTA, CDR2 FQGNSA. The CDR3 is made up of 15 amino acids. The table came from immunoSEQ multiplex PCR; TCRdb's copy has only in-frame clones and leaves some out. The table has fewer than 350,000 clones, 85% seen once. The sequenced material came from PBMCs or T cells enriched from blood (not recorded which). This clonotype originated in a woman under 40 who had been exposed to COVID-19. The V call is TRBV7-2, the J call TRBJ2-1; maybe TRBD1 (6 bases). CDR3 protein: CASSSLGASYNEQFF. CDR3 nucleotides: TGTGCCAGCAGCTCTTTGGGGGCGTCCTACAATGAGCAGTTCTTC.